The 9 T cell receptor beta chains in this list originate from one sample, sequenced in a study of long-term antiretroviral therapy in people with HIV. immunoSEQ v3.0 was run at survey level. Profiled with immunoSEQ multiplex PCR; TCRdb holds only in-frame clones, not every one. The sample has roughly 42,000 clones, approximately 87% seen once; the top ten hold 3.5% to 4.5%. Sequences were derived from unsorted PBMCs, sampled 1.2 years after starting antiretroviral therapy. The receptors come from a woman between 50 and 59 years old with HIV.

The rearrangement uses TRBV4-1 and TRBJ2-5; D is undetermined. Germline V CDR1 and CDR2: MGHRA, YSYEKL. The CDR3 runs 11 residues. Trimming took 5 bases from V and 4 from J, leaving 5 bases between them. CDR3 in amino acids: CASSEGETQYF. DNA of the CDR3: TGCGCCAGCAGCGAAGGAGAGACCCAGTACTTC.

The CDR3 region is CASTPGAGTEAFF. The CDR3, as DNA: TGTGCCAGCACTCCAGGGGCAGGCACTGAAGCTTTCTTT. This rearrangement joins TRBV7-9 to TRBJ1-1; weak D call: TRBD1 (6 bases). Trimming shortened V by 7 bases and J by 4 bases, and 13 bases separated the two germline ends. In germline, CDR1 is SEHNR, CDR2 FQNEAQ (reference sequence). CDR3 size: 13 residues.

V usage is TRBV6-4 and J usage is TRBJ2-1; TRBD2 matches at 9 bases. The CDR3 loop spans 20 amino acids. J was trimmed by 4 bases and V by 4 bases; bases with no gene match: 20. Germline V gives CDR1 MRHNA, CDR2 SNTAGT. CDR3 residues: CASSVRLMSGGPRDYNEQFF. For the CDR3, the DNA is TGTGCCAGCAGTGTCCGTCTAATGAGCGGGGGGCCTAGGGATTACAATGAGCAGTTCTTC.

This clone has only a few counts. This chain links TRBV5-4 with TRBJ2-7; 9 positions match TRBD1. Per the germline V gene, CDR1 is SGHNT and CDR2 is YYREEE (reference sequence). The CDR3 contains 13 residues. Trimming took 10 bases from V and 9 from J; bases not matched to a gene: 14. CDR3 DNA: TGTGCCTGCGGGACAGGGATTACGAGTGGGCAGTACTTC. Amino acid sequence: CACGTGITSGQYF.

CDR3 protein: CASSLLDTQYF. DNA for the CDR3: TGTGCCAGCAGCTTGTTGGATACGCAGTATTTT. The genes are TRBV5-6 and TRBJ2-3; unclear D gene. Trimming removed 1 base at V and 6 bases at J, with 3 bases between. CDR3 length equals 11 residues. CDR1 and CDR2 from the germline V gene are SGHDT and YYEEEE.

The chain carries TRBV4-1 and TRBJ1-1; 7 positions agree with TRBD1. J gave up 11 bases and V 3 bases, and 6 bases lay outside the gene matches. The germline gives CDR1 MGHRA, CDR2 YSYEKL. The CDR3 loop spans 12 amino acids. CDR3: CASSHPTGEAFF. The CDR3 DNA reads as TGCGCCAGCAGCCACCCCACAGGGGAGGCTTTCTTT.

As DNA, the CDR3 is TGTGCCAGCAGCCAATTAACCGGGACAGGGGGATCCTTAGCTTTCTTT. Its translation: CASSQLTGTGGSLAFF. V gene TRBV4-2 combines with J gene TRBJ1-1; 11 positions match TRBD1. Germline V gene sequence: CDR1 LGHNA, CDR2 YNFKEQ. This CDR3 has 16 residues. V shed 2 bases, J shed 10 bases, and the junction held 12 bases outside the gene matches.

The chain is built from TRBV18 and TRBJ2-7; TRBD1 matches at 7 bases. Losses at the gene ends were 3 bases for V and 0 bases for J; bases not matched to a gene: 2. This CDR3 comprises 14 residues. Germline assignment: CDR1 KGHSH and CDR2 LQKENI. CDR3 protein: CASSPGQSSYEQYF. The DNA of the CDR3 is TGTGCCAGCTCACCGGGACAGAGCTCCTACGAGCAGTACTTC.

The CDR3 loop reads CASSPVGENYGYTF. The CDR3 DNA sequence: TGTGCCAGCAGCCCAGTAGGGGAGAACTATGGCTACACCTTC. This chain joins TRBV6-1 and TRBJ1-2; maybe TRBD1 (5 bases). Trimming shortened V by 6 bases and J by 2 bases, and 13 bases separated the two germline ends. Germline V gene sequence: CDR1 MNHNS, CDR2 SASEGT. This CDR3 spans 14 amino acids.